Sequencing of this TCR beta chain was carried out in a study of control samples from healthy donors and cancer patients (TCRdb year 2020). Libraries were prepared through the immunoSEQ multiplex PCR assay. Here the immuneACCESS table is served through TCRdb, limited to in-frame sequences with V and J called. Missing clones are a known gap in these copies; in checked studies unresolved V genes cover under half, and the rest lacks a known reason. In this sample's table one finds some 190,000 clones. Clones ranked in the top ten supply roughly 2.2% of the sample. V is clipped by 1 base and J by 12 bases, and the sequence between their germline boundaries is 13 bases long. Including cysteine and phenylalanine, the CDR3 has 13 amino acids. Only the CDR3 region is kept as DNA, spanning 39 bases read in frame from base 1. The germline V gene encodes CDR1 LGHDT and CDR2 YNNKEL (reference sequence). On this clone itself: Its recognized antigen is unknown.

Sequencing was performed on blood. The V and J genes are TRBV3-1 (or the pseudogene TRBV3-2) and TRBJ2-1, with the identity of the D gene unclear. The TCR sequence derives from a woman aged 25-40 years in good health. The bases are TGTGCCAGCAGCCAAGGTCCGACTCAGCGGCAGTTCTTC. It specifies CASSQGPTQRQFF.